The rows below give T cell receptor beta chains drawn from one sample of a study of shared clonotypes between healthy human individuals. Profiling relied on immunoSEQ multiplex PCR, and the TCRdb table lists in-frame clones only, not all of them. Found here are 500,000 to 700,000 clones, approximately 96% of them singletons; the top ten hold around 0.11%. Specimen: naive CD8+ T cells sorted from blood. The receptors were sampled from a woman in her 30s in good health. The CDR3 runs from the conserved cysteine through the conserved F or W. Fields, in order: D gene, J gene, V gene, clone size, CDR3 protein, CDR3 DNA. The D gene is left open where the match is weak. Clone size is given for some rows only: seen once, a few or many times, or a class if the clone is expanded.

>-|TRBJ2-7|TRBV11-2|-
CASSSGATYEQYF
TGTGCCAGCAGCTCCGGGGCGACCTACGAGCAGTACTTC
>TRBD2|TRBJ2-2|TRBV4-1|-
CASSQFRTSGRNTGELFF
TGCGCCAGCAGCCAATTTCGGACTAGCGGGAGGAACACCGGGGAGCTGTTTTTT
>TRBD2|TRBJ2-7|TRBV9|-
CASSAGDYSYEQYF
TGTGCCAGCAGCGCTGGGGACTACTCCTACGAGCAGTACTTC
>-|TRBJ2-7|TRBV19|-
CASSIDQTSYEQYF
TGTGCCAGTAGTATAGACCAGACCTCCTACGAGCAGTACTTC
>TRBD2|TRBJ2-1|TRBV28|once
CASSGSTSNFYNEQFF
TGTGCCAGCAGTGGATCGACTAGCAACTTTTACAATGAGCAGTTCTTC
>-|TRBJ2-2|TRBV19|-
CASSLQTNTGELFF
TGTGCCAGTAGTCTCCAGACAAACACCGGGGAGCTGTTTTTT
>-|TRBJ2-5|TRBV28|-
CASTQGGGETQYF
TGTGCCAGCACCCAAGGGGGAGGAGAGACCCAGTACTTC
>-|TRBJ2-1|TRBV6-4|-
CASSEDGEGYNEQFF
TGTGCCAGCAGTGAGGACGGGGAAGGTTACAATGAGCAGTTCTTC
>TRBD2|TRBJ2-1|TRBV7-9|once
CASSGGGRRTYNEQFF
TGTGCCAGCAGCGGGGGCGGGAGGAGAACCTACAATGAGCAGTTCTTC
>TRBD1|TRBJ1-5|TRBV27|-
CASGDRGGQPQHF
TGTGCCAGCGGCGACAGGGGCGGCCAGCCCCAGCATTTT